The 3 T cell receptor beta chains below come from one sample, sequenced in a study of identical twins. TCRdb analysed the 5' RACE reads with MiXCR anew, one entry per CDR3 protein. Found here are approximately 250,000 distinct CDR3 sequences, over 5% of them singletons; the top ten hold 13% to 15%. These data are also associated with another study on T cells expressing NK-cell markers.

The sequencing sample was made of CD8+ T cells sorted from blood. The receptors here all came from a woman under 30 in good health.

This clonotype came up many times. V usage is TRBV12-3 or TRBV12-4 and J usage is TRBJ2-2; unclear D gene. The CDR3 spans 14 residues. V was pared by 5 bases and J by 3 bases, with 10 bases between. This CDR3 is CASSPTAYTGELFF. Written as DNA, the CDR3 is TGTGCCAGCAGTCCCACAGCATACACCGGGGAGCTGTTTTTT.

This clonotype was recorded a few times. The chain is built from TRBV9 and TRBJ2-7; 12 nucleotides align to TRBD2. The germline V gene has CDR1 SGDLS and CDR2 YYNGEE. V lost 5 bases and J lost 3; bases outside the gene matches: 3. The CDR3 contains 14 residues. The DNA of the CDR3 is TGTGCCAGCAGTGAGACTAGCGGGGGCTACGAGCAGTACTTC. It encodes CASSETSGGYEQYF.

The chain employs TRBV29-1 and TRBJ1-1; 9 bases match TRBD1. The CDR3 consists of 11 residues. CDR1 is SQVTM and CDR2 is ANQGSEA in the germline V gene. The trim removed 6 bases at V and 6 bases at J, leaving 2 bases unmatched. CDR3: CSVTGGSEAFF. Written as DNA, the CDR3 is TGCAGCGTAACAGGGGGCTCTGAAGCTTTCTTT. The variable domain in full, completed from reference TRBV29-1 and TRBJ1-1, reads SAVISQKPSRDICQRGTSLTIQCQVDSQVTMMFWYRQQPGQSLTLIATANQGSEATYESGFVIDKFPISRPNLTFSTLTVSNMSPEDSSIYLCSVTGGSEAFFGQGTRLTVV.